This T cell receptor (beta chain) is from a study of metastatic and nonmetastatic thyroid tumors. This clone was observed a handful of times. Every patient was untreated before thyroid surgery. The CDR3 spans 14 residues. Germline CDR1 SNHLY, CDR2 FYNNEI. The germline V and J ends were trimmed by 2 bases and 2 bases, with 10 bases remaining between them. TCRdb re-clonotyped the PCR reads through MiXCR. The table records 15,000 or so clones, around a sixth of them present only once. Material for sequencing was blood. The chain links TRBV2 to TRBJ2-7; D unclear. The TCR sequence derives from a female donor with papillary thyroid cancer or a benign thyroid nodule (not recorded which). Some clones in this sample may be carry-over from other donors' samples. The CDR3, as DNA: TGTGCCAGCAGTGAAAGTTGGCAGACCTACGAGCAGTACTTC. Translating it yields CASSESWQTYEQYF.